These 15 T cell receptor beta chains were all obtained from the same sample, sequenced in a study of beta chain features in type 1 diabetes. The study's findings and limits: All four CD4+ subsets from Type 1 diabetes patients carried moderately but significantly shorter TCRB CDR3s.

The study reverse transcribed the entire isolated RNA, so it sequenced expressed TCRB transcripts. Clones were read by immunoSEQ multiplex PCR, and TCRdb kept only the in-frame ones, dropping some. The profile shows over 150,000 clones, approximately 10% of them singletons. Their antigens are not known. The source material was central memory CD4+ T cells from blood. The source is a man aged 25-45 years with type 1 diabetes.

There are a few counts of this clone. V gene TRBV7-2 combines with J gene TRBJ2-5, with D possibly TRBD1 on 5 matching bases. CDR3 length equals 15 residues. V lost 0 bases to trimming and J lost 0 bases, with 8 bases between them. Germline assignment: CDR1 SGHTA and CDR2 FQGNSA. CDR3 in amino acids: CASSLATGYQETQYF. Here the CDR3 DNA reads TGTGCCAGCAGCTTAGCCACAGGTTACCAAGAGACCCAGTACTTC. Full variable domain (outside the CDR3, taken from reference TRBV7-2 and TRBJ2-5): GAGVSQSPSNKVTEKGKDVELRCDPISGHTALYWYRQSLGQGLEFLIYFQGNSAPDKSGLPSDRFSAERTGGSVSTLTIQRTQQEDSAVYLCASSLATGYQETQYFGPGTRLLVL.

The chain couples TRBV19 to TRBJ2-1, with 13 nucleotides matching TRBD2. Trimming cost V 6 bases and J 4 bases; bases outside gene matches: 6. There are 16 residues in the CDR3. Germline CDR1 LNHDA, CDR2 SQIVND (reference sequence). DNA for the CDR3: TGTGCCAGTAGGACAAGGACTAGCGGGGGATACAATGAGCAGTTCTTC. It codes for CASRTRTSGGYNEQFF.

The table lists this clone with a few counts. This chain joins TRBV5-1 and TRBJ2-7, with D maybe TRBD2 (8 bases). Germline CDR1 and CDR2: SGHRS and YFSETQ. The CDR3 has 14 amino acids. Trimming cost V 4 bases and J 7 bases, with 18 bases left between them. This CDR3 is CASSVAGQLFEQYF. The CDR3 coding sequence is TGCGCCAGCAGCGTAGCGGGACAGCTTTTTGAGCAGTACTTC.

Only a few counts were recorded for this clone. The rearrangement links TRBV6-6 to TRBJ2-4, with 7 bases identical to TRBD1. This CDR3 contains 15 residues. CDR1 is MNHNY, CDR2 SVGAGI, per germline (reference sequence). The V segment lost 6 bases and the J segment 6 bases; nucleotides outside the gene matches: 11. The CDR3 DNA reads TGTGCCAGCAGAAAGCTCCTCAGACAGGGAAACATTCAGTACTTC. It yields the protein CASRKLLRQGNIQYF.

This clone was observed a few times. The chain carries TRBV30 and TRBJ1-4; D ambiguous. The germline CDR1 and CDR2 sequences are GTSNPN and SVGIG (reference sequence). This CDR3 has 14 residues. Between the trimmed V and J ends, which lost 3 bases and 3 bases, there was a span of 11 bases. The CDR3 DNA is TGTGCCTGGAGCCAAACGTCGGCTAATGAAAAACTGTTTTTT. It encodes CAWSQTSANEKLFF.

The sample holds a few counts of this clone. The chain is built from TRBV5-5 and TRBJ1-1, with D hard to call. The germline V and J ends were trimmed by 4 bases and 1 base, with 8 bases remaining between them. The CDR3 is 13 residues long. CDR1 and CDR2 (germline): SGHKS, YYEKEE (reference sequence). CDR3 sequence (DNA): TGTGCCAGCAGCCCCCAGGCGAACACTGAAGCTTTCTTT. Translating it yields CASSPQANTEAFF.

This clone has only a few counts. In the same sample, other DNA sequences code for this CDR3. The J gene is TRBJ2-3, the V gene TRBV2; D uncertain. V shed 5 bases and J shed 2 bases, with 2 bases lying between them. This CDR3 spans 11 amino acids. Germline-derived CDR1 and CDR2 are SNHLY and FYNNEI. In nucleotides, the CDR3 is TGTGCCAGCAGTTACACAGATACGCAGTATTTT. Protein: CASSYTDTQYF. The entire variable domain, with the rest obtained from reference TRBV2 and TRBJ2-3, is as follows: EPEVTQTPSHQVTQMGQEVILRCVPISNHLYFYWYRQILGQKVEFLVSFYNNEISEKSEIFDDQFSVERPDGSNFTLKIRSTKLEDSAMYFCASSYTDTQYFGPGTRLTVL.

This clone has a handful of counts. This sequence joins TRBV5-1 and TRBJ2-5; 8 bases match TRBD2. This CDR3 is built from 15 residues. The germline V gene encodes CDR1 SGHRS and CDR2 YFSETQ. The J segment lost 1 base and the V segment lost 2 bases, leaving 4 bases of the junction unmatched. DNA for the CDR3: TGCGCCAGCAGCTTCCCGACTAGCGCCCAAGAGACCCAGTACTTC. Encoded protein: CASSFPTSAQETQYF. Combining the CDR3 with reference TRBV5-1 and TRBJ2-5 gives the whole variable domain KAGVTQTPRYLIKTRGQQVTLSCSPISGHRSVSWYQQTPGQGLQFLFEYFSETQRNKGNFPGRFSGRQFSNSRSEMNVSTLELGDSALYLCASSFPTSAQETQYFGPGTRLLVL.

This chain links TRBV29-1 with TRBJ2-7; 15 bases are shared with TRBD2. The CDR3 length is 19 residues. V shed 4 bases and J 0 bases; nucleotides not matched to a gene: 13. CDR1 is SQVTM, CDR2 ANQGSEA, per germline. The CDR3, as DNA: TGCAGCGTTGCTTCTTCGGGACTAGCGGGAGGCTTTGGCTCCTACGAGCAGTACTTC. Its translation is CSVASSGLAGGFGSYEQYF.

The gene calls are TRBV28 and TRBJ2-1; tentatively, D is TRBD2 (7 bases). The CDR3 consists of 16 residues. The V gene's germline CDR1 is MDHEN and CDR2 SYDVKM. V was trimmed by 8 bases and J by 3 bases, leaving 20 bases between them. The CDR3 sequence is CASPPGGHPIYNEQFF. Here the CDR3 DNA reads TGTGCCAGCCCCCCGGGGGGACACCCCATCTACAATGAGCAGTTCTTC.

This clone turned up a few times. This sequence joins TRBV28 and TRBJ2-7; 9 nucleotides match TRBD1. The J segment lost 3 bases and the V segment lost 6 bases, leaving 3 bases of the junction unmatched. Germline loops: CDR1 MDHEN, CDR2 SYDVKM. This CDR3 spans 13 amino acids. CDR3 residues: CASRRQGDYEQYF. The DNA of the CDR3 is TGTGCCAGCAGAAGACAGGGGGACTACGAGCAGTACTTC.

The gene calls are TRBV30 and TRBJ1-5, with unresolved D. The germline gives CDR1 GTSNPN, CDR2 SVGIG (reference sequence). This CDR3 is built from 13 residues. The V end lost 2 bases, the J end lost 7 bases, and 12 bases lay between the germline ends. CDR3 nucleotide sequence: TGTGCCTGGAGTAACGGTGCTAGGCAGCCCCAGCATTTT. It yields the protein CAWSNGARQPQHF.

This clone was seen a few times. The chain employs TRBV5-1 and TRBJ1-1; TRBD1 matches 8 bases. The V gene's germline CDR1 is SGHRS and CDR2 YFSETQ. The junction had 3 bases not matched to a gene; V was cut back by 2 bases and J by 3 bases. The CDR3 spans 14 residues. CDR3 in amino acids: CASSFLTGDTEAFF. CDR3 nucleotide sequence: TGCGCCAGCAGCTTCCTGACAGGGGACACTGAAGCTTTCTTT.

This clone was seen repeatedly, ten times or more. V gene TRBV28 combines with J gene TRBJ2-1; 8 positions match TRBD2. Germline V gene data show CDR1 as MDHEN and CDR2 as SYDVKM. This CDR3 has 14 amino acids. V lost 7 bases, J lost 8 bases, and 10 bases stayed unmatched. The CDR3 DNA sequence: TGTGCCAGCACCGGGACTAGGGGTCTCGATGAGCAGTTCTTC. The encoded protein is CASTGTRGLDEQFF.

CDR3 coding DNA: TGTGCCAGCAGTGAATCTGGCAGGAGGAGCGGCTACACCTTC. Translating it yields CASSESGRRSGYTF. The chain is built from TRBV25-1 and TRBJ1-2; D not certain. CDR3 size: 14 residues. The ends were cut back, 1 base at V and 8 bases at J, with 14 bases in the middle. Per the germline V gene, CDR1 is MGHDK and CDR2 is SYGVNS.